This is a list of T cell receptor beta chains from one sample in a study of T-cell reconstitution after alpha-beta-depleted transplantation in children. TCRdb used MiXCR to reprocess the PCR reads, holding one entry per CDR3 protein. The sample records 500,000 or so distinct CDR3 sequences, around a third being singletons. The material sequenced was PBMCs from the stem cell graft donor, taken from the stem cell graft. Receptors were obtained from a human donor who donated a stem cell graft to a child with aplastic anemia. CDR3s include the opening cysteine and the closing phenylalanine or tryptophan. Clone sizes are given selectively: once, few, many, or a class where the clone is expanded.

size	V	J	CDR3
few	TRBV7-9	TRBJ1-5	CASSGQLSNQPQHF
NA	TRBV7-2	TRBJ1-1	CASSRRQGRTEAFF
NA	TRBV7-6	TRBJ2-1	CASSLASTLGHNEQFF
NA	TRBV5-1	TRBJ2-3	CASSLEASGRLTDTQYF
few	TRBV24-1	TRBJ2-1	CATSDLRSNEQFF
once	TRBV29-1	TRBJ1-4	CSVALTSPNEKLFF
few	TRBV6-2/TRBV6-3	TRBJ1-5	CASAVQVMNQPQHF
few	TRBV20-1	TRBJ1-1	CSARALTGGFTEAFF
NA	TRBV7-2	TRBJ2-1	CASSFGRSSTYNEQFF
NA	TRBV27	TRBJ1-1	CASSLGLSVTEAFF
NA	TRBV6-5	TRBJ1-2	CASSYSAGIPSGGYTF
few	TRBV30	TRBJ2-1	CAWSKGPGLHEQFF
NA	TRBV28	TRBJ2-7	CASKGSGEQYF
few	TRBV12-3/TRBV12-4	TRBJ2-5	CASSELRETQYF
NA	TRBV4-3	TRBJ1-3	CASSQDGDFSGNTIYF
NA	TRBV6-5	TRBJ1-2	CASSLHPTRANYGYTF
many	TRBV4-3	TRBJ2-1	CASRLAEDYNEQFF
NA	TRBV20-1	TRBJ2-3	CSARGLLAGATDTQYF
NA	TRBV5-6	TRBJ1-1	CASSLSGPTEAFF
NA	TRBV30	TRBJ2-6	CAFTRGRLGKGANVLTF
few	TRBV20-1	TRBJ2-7	CSARATGTIFYEQYF
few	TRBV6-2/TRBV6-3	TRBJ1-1	CASISGPRAGGENTEAFF
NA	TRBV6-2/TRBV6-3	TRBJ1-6	CASSSERPGGFGSYNSPLHF
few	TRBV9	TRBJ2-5	CASSVDRDSQETQYF
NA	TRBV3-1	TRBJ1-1	CASSQKQGSTSAFF
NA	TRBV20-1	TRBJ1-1	CSATRGTPMNTEAFF
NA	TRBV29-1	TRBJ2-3	CSVERTLSTDTQYF